The rows below give T cell receptor beta chains drawn from one sample of a study of spatial heterogeneity in lung cancer. TCRdb redid the calling of the 5' RACE reads with MiXCR, one entry per CDR3 protein. In the table there are roughly 99,000 distinct CDR3 sequences, approximately 19% of which are singletons. This specimen consisted of PBMCs, obtained at follow-up. The receptor source for this set is a male donor with early-stage non-small cell lung cancer. Each CDR3 is given with its conserved first and last residue. Each record gives: D gene, clone size, V gene, J gene, CDR3 protein, CDR3 DNA. D genes are given only for firm matches. The listing skips clone size in some rows; elsewhere it reads once, few, many or a size class.

d_gene: .
abundance: .
v_gene: TRBV29-1
j_gene: TRBJ2-1
CDR3aa: CSVARTVNEQFF
CDR3nt: TGCAGCGTTGCCCGGACCGTCAATGAGCAGTTCTTC

d_gene: TRBD1
abundance: .
v_gene: TRBV20-1
j_gene: TRBJ1-1
CDR3aa: CSARLAGQGAEAFF
CDR3nt: TGCAGTGCTAGATTGGCGGGACAGGGAGCTGAAGCTTTCTTT

d_gene: .
abundance: few
v_gene: TRBV20-1
j_gene: TRBJ2-2
CDR3aa: CSASDSNTGELFF
CDR3nt: TGCAGTGCTAGCGACTCGAACACCGGGGAGCTGTTTTTT

d_gene: .
abundance: few
v_gene: TRBV24-1
j_gene: TRBJ2-5
CDR3aa: CATSDLESSETQYF
CDR3nt: TGTGCCACCAGTGATTTGGAGAGTTCGGAGACCCAGTACTTC

d_gene: .
abundance: .
v_gene: TRBV6-2/TRBV6-3
j_gene: TRBJ1-5
CDR3aa: CASSETGLSNQPQHF
CDR3nt: TGTGCCAGCAGCGAAACAGGGCTAAGCAATCAGCCCCAGCATTTT

d_gene: .
abundance: .
v_gene: TRBV3-1
j_gene: TRBJ2-2
CDR3aa: CASSQGTATGELFF
CDR3nt: TGTGCCAGCAGCCAAGGGACAGCCACCGGGGAGCTGTTTTTT

d_gene: .
abundance: .
v_gene: TRBV12-3/TRBV12-4
j_gene: TRBJ1-5
CDR3aa: CASSSRWDQPQHF
CDR3nt: TGTGCCAGCAGTTCCAGGTGGGATCAGCCCCAGCATTTT

d_gene: TRBD2
abundance: few
v_gene: TRBV9
j_gene: TRBJ2-1
CDR3aa: CASSASGSLSYNEQFF
CDR3nt: TGTGCCAGCAGCGCTAGCGGGAGCCTATCCTACAATGAGCAGTTCTTC

d_gene: .
abundance: few
v_gene: TRBV5-4
j_gene: TRBJ2-5
CDR3aa: CASSLAGPSSETQYF
CDR3nt: TGTGCCAGCAGCTTGGCCGGCCCCTCGTCGGAGACCCAGTACTTC

d_gene: .
abundance: .
v_gene: TRBV5-6
j_gene: TRBJ1-3
CDR3aa: CASSLNAGPGNTIYF
CDR3nt: TGTGCCAGCAGCTTGAATGCAGGGCCTGGAAACACCATATATTTT

d_gene: .
abundance: .
v_gene: TRBV3-1
j_gene: TRBJ2-1
CDR3aa: CASSGAGRNNEQFF
CDR3nt: TGTGCCAGCAGCGGGGCAGGGAGGAACAATGAGCAGTTCTTC

d_gene: .
abundance: few
v_gene: TRBV7-2
j_gene: TRBJ1-2
CDR3aa: CASSPNAGLNYGYTF
CDR3nt: TGTGCCAGCAGCCCAAACGCGGGGCTGAACTATGGCTACACCTTC

d_gene: .
abundance: .
v_gene: TRBV18
j_gene: TRBJ1-5
CDR3aa: CASSPRQRSNQPQHF
CDR3nt: TGTGCCAGCTCACCACGGCAGAGGTCCAATCAGCCCCAGCATTTT

d_gene: TRBD1
abundance: .
v_gene: TRBV20-1
j_gene: TRBJ1-1
CDR3aa: CSAPTGGGTEAFF
CDR3nt: TGCAGTGCTCCAACAGGGGGAGGAACTGAAGCTTTCTTT

d_gene: TRBD1
abundance: .
v_gene: TRBV7-2
j_gene: TRBJ1-4
CDR3aa: CASSNGQANEKLFF
CDR3nt: TGTGCCAGCAGCAACGGACAGGCTAATGAAAAACTGTTTTTT

d_gene: TRBD1
abundance: .
v_gene: TRBV29-1
j_gene: TRBJ1-2
CDR3aa: CSVSPGQGESGYTF
CDR3nt: TGCAGCGTTAGCCCGGGACAGGGGGAATCTGGCTACACCTTC

d_gene: .
abundance: .
v_gene: TRBV19
j_gene: TRBJ1-1
CDR3aa: CASSIGGQRMNTEAFF
CDR3nt: TGTGCCAGTAGTATAGGGGGGCAGAGGATGAACACTGAAGCTTTCTTT

d_gene: .
abundance: few
v_gene: TRBV13
j_gene: TRBJ2-5
CDR3aa: CASSRVGVRQETQYF
CDR3nt: TGTGCCAGCAGCCGCGTGGGCGTCCGCCAAGAGACCCAGTACTTC

d_gene: .
abundance: few
v_gene: TRBV19
j_gene: TRBJ2-3
CDR3aa: CASTLMFGPPDTQYF
CDR3nt: TGTGCCAGTACCCTCATGTTTGGCCCGCCAGATACGCAGTATTTT

d_gene: TRBD2
abundance: .
v_gene: TRBV2
j_gene: TRBJ2-1
CDR3aa: CASSGRGLAEHNEQFF
CDR3nt: TGTGCCAGCAGTGGGAGAGGACTAGCGGAGCACAATGAGCAGTTCTTC

d_gene: .
abundance: many
v_gene: TRBV6-5
j_gene: TRBJ1-2
CDR3aa: CASSQKRDTLNYGYTF
CDR3nt: TGTGCCAGCAGTCAAAAGCGGGACACGCTTAACTATGGCTACACCTTC

d_gene: .
abundance: few
v_gene: TRBV4-3
j_gene: TRBJ2-1
CDR3aa: CASSQDIAGGYEQFF
CDR3nt: TGCGCCAGCAGCCAAGATATCGCAGGGGGGTATGAGCAGTTCTTC

d_gene: TRBD1
abundance: .
v_gene: TRBV6-2/TRBV6-3
j_gene: TRBJ1-2
CDR3aa: CASSHGQGGYTF
CDR3nt: TGTGCCAGCAGTCACGGACAGGGTGGCTACACCTTC

d_gene: .
abundance: .
v_gene: TRBV6-1
j_gene: TRBJ1-5
CDR3aa: CASTLSVRENQPQHF
CDR3nt: TGTGCCAGCACTCTCTCCGTAAGAGAGAATCAGCCCCAGCATTTT

d_gene: .
abundance: medium-sized
v_gene: TRBV9
j_gene: TRBJ1-5
CDR3aa: CASSVDGSNQPQHF
CDR3nt: TGTGCCAGCAGCGTAGACGGAAGCAATCAGCCCCAGCATTTT

d_gene: TRBD1
abundance: few
v_gene: TRBV15
j_gene: TRBJ1-6
CDR3aa: CATSRDKPPFQGEASPLHF
CDR3nt: TGTGCCACCAGCAGAGATAAACCCCCCTTTCAGGGGGAAGCGTCACCCCTCCACTTT

d_gene: .
abundance: .
v_gene: TRBV6-1
j_gene: TRBJ2-1
CDR3aa: CASIQHGGSYNEQFF
CDR3nt: TGTGCCAGCATCCAACACGGGGGATCCTACAATGAGCAGTTCTTC